This section outlines one TCR beta chain sequence together with its context. The antigen is undetermined. The data originate from a study of cytomegalovirus exposure and HLA in healthy donors. Broader study findings: The majority of TCR sequences were rare, yet some public TCRs appeared in many donors. There were several of the most significant clusters that appeared linked to common viral pathogens in a later analysis. Associated with HLA alleles at 0.05 false discovery rate in a later analysis were over 15,000 TCR beta sequences.

Nominally healthy donors were sampled, though unrecorded immune exposures were likely. Trimming took 7 bases from V and 6 from J, leaving 25 bases between them. This CDR3 spans 16 amino acids. Use of 60 Vbeta and 13 Jbeta primers characterized the PCR. The method was immunoSEQ multiplex PCR; TCRdb's version includes in-frame clones alone and lacks a portion of them. The table has about 160,000 clones, 71% seen once; the top ten hold approximately 3%. The TCR originated in a woman under 40 in good health and CMV-seronegative. Sequenced: PBMCs. The chain is built from TRBV23-1 and TRBJ2-7; TRBD2 is a possible D gene (7 bases). TRBV23-1 counts as an open reading frame of uncertain function. The chain's CDR3 is CASTQPGRDTLCEQYF. For the CDR3, the DNA is TGCGCCAGCACCCAACCTGGGAGGGACACGTTGTGCGAGCAGTACTTC.